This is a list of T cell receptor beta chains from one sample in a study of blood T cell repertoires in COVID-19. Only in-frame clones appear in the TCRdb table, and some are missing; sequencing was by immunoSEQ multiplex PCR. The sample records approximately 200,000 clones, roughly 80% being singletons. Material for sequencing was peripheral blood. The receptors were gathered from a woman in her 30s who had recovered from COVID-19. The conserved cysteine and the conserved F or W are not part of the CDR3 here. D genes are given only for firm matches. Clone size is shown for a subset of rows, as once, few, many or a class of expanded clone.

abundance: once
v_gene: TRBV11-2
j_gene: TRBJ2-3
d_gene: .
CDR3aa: ASSLLSAGSTDTQY

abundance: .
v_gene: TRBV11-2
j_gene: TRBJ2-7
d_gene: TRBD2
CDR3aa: ASSLSGSAAYEQY

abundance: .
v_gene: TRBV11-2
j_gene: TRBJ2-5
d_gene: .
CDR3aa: ASSPGLLSETQY

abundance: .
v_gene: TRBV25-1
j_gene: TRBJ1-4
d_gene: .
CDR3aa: ASSETRDLATNEKLF

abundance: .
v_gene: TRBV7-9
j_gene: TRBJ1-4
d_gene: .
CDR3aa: ASTGSATNEKLF

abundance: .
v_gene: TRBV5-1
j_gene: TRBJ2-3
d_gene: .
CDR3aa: ASSLNPGSDTQY

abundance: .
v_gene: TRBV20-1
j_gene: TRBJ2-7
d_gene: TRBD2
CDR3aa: SASPSGPIPSYEQY

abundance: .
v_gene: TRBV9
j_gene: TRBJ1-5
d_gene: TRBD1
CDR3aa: ASVPWGDRNNQPQH

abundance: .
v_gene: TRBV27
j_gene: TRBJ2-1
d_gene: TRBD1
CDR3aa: ASSSRTGALFYNEQF

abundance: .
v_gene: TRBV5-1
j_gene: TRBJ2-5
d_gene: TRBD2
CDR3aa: ASSSGLAGSETQY